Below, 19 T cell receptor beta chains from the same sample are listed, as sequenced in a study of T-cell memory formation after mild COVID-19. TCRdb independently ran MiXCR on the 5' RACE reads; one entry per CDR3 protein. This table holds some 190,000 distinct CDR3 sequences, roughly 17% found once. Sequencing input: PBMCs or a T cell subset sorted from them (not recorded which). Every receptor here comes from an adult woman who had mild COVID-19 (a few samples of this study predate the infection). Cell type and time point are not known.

The CDR3 spells CATSDRRSTDTQYF. The CDR3 DNA sequence: TGTGCCACCAGTGATCGGAGGAGCACAGATACGCAGTATTTT. The genes are TRBV24-1 and TRBJ2-3, with D perhaps matching TRBD2 (5 bases). CDR1 and CDR2 (germline): KGHDR, SFDVKD. CDR3 size: 14 residues. The V gene lost 3 bases and the J gene lost 0 bases, with 6 bases spanning the gap.

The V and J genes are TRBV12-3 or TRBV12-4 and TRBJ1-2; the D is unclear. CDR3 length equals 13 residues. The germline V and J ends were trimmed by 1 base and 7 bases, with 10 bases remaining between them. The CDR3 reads CASSLGLGVGYTF. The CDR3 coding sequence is TGTGCCAGCAGTTTAGGCCTCGGGGTTGGCTACACCTTC.

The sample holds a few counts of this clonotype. The DNA of the CDR3 is TGTGCCAGCAGTTGGGTACAGGGAATGATCTTCCCTCCGAGCTATGGCTACACCTTC. This encodes CASSWVQGMIFPPSYGYTF. V gene TRBV6-6 combines with J gene TRBJ1-2; TRBD1 is a possible D gene (6 bases). Germline V gene lookup returns CDR1 MNHNY and CDR2 SVGAGI (reference sequence). This CDR3 spans 19 amino acids. The germline V and J ends were trimmed by 4 bases and 4 bases, with 28 bases remaining between them.

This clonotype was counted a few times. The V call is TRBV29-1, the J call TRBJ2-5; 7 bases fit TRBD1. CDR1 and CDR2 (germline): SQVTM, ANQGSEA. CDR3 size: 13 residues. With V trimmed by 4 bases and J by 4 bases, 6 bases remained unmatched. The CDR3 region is CSVGEQGRETQYF. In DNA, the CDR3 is TGCAGCGTTGGCGAACAGGGGAGAGAGACCCAGTACTTC.

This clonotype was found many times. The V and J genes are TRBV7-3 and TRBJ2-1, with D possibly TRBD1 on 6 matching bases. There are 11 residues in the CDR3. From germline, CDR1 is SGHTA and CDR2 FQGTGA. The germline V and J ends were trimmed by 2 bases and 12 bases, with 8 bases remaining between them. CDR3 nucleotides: TGTGCCAGCAGCTTAGGGGGCGGGCAGTTCTTC. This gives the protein CASSLGGGQFF.

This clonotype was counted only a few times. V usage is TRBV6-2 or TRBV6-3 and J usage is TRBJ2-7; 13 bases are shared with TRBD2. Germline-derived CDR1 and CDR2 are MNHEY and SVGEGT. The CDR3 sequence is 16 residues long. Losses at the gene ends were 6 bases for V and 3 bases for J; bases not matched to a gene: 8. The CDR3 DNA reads TGTGCCAGCAGAACGGGACTAGCGGGAACTTTCTACGAGCAGTACTTC. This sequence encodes CASRTGLAGTFYEQYF.

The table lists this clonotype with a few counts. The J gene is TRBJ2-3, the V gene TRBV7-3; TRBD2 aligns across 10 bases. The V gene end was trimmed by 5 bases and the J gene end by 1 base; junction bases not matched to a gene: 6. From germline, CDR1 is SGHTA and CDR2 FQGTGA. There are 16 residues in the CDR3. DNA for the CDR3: TGTGCCAGCAGCCTCGGACTAGCGGCCGGCACAGATACGCAGTATTTT. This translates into CASSLGLAAGTDTQYF.

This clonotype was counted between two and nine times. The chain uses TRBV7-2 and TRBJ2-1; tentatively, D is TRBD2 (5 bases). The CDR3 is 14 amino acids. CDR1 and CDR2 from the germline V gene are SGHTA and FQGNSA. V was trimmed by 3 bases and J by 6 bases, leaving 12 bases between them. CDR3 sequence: CASSFGRTGNEQFF. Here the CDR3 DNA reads TGTGCCAGCAGCTTTGGGAGAACGGGCAATGAGCAGTTCTTC. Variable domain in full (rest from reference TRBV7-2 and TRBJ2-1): GAGVSQSPSNKVTEKGKDVELRCDPISGHTALYWYRQSLGQGLEFLIYFQGNSAPDKSGLPSDRFSAERTGGSVSTLTIQRTQQEDSAVYLCASSFGRTGNEQFFGPGTRLTVL.

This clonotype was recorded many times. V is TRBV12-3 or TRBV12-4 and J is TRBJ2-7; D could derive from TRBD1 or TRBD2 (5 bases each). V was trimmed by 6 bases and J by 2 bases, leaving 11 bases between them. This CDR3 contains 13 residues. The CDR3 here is CASSHGTAYEQYF. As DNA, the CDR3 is TGTGCCAGCAGCCATGGGACGGCCTACGAGCAGTACTTC.

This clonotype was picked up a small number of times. CDR3 DNA sequence: TGCGCCAGCAGCCAGGACAGGGAATTGGGGACCCAGTACTTC. It encodes CASSQDRELGTQYF. This chain joins TRBV5-1 and TRBJ2-5; the match to TRBD1 covers 8 bases. This CDR3 contains 14 residues. Per germline, CDR1 SGHRS and CDR2 YFSETQ. Germline trimming cut 4 bases from V and 7 bases from J; bases unmatched to any gene: 9.

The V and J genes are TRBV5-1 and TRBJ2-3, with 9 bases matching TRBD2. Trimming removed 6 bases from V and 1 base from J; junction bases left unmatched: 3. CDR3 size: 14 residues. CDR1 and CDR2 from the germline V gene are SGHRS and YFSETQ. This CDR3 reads CASTGGGGTDTQYF. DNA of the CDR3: TGCGCCAGCACCGGCGGGGGGGGCACAGATACGCAGTATTTT.

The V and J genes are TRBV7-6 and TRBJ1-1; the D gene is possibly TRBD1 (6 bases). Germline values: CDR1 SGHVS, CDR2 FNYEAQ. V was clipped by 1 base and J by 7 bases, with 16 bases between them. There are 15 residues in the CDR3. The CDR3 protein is CASSLGSGAFGEAFF. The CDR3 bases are TGTGCCAGCAGCTTAGGTTCAGGGGCTTTCGGTGAAGCTTTCTTT. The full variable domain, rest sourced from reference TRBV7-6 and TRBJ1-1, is GAGVSQSPRYKVTKRGQDVALRCDPISGHVSLYWYRQALGQGPEFLTYFNYEAQQDKSGLPNDRFSAERPEGSISTLTIQRTEQRDSAMYRCASSLGSGAFGEAFFGQGTRLTVV.

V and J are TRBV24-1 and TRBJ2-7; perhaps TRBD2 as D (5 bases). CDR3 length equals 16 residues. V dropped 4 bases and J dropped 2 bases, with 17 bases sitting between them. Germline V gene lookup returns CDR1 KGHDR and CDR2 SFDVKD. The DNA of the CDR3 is TGTGCCACCAGTGAAACGCGGAGGCAGGAAACCTACGAGCAGTACTTC. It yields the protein CATSETRRQETYEQYF.

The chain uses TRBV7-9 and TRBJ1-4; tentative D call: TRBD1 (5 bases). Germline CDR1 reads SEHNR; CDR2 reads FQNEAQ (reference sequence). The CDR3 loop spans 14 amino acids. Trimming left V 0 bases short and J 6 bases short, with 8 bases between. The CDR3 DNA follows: TGTGCCAGCAGCTTAGCAGGGGTGGATGAAAAACTGTTTTTT. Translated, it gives CASSLAGVDEKLFF. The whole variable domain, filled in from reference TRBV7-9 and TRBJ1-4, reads DTGVSQNPRHKITKRGQNVTFRCDPISEHNRLYWYRQTLGQGPEFLTYFQNEAQLEKSRLLSDRFSAERPKGSFSTLEIQRTEQGDSAMYLCASSLAGVDEKLFFGSGTQLSVL.

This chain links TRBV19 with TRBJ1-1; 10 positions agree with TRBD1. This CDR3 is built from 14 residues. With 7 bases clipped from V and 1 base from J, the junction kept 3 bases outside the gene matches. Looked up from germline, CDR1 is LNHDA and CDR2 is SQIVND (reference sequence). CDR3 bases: TGTGCCAGTATTCGGACAGGGGGGAACACTGAAGCTTTCTTT. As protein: CASIRTGGNTEAFF.

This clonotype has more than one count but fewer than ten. The CDR3, as DNA: TGTGCCACCAGTGACTATCGGACTTTTGCGGAGCAGTTCTTC. Protein product: CATSDYRTFAEQFF. This rearrangement joins TRBV24-1 to TRBJ2-1, with TRBD2 as a possible D gene (5 bases). CDR1 is KGHDR, CDR2 SFDVKD, per germline. This CDR3 is 14 amino acids long. V lost 4 bases and J lost 10, with 16 bases in between.

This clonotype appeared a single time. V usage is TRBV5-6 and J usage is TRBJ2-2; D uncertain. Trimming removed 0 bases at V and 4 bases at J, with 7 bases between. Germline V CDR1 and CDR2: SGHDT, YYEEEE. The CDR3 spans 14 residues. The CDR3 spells CASSLGSLTGELFF. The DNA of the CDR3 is TGTGCCAGCAGCTTGGGAAGCCTCACCGGGGAGCTGTTTTTT.

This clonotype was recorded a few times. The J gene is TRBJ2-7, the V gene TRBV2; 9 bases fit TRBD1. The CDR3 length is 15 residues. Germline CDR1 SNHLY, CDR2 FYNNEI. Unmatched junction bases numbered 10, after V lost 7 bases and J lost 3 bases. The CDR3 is CASTSTGTGNYEQYF. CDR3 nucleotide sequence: TGTGCCAGCACCTCCACCGGGACAGGGAACTACGAGCAGTACTTC.

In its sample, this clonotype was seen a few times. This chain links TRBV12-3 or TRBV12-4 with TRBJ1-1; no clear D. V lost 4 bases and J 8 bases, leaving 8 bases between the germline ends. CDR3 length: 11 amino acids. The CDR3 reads CASSYLSEAFF. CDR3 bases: TGTGCCAGCAGTTACCTTTCCGAAGCTTTCTTT.